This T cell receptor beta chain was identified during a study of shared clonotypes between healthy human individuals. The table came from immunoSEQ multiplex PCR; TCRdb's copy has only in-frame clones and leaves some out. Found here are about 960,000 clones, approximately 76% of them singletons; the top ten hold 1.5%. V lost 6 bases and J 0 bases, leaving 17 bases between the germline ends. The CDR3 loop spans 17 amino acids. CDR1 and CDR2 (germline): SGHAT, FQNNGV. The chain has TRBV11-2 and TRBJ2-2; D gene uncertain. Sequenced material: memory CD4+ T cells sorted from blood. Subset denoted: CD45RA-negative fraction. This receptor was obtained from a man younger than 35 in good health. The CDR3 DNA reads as TGTGCCAGCAGGCCTCTCCTCGGTGGGGCGAACACCGGGGAGCTGTTTTTT. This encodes CASRPLLGGANTGELFF.